Sequencing of this T cell receptor beta chain was carried out in a study of T cells in Graves' hyperthyroidism and ophthalmopathy. This clonotype has only a few counts. The investigators amplified TCR beta CDR3 regions from RNA transcripts. Initially, a first-round RT-PCR of the TCR CDR3 employed the HTBI primer set. TCRdb reprocessed the multiplex PCR reads with MiXCR, giving one entry per CDR3 protein. The sample lists hundreds of thousands of distinct CDR3 sequences, roughly 14% occurring once. Patients with uncontrolled infections, other autoimmune diseases, pregnancy or lactation were excluded. Before ophthalmopathy appeared, progressors gave blood at initial hyperthyroidism diagnosis. The PBMCs had their origin in approximately 10 ml of fresh peripheral blood. The sequenced sample was blood. The sequence came from a woman aged 18-29 years with Graves' hyperthyroidism that later progressed to Graves' ophthalmopathy.

CDR3 nucleotide sequence: TGCAGTGCTAGTGAAGTGGTCGGTGGCACTAGCTACACCTTC. Encoded protein: CSASEVVGGTSYTF. J is TRBJ1-2 and V is TRBV20-1; D is uncertain. The germline V and J ends were trimmed by 3 bases and 9 bases, with 20 bases remaining between them. Germline assignment: CDR1 DFQATT and CDR2 SNEGSKA (reference sequence). This CDR3 contains 14 residues.